The clone carrying this T cell receptor beta chain showed up just a few times. This entry belongs to a study of blood T cell repertoires in COVID-19. Data came from immunoSEQ multiplex PCR; TCRdb stores just in-frame clones and leaves some out. Altogether about 180,000 clones are present, 80% to 85% being singletons, with the ten largest covering about 11%. CDR1 and CDR2 (germline): SGHRS, YFSETQ. The CDR3 spans 14 residues. V lost 0 bases and J 8 bases, leaving 12 bases between the germline ends. This clonotype was sampled from an elderly woman with COVID-19, enrolled during active disease. The material sequenced was peripheral blood. V gene TRBV5-1 combines with J gene TRBJ2-1; a weak D match, TRBD2 (5 bases). CDR3 DNA: TGCGCCAGCAGCTTGGGAGGGCAAAGGGATGAGCAGTTCTTC. This translates into CASSLGGQRDEQFF. The variable domain in full, completed from reference TRBV5-1 and TRBJ2-1, reads KAGVTQTPRYLIKTRGQQVTLSCSPISGHRSVSWYQQTPGQGLQFLFEYFSETQRNKGNFPGRFSGRQFSNSRSEMNVSTLELGDSALYLCASSLGGQRDEQFFGPGTRLTVL.